What follows describes a single T cell receptor beta chain. As yet, its antigen is unknown. The junction and the germline gene differ at one end; a read error may be behind it. The CDR3 length is 16 residues. CDR1 and CDR2 (germline): SGHAT, FQNNGV. The sample is drawn from a study of tumor-infiltrating lymphocytes in primary liver carcinoma. Overall study: Patients were both men and women, whose ages ran from 30 to 69 years. The yield of productive TCRbeta reads per sample was roughly 3.5 to 7.13 million and was similar across tissue types.

Starting from approximately 470 ng of total RNA, TCR beta cDNA was produced with a primer in the constant region. For TCR beta, libraries were produced by three nested multiplex PCR rounds using slightly modified ARM-PCR. It was with TRBV1-TRBV30 forward primers and a C-beta reverse primer that the first two PCR rounds were run, at around 10 cycles each. Each CDR3 protein gets one entry after TCRdb re-called the multiplex PCR reads with MiXCR. The sample carries approximately 79,000 distinct CDR3 sequences, approximately 74% recorded once. General study findings and limits: A significantly higher top-250-clone fraction was recorded for tumors than for blood (p = 0.039). Tumor-adjacent and tumor-blood pairs overlapped less than tumor region pairs did.

Bulk tissue was left unsorted, and RNA and DNA were co-extracted from 20-30 mg of it. The TCR sequence derives from a man between 35 and 55 years old with primary liver carcinoma and hepatitis B virus infection. V gene TRBV11-2 combines with J gene TRBJ2-3; the D call may be TRBD1 or TRBD2 (6 bases each). Sequences were obtained from liver tumor tissue from sampling region 4. Subset of the sample: tumor region T4, right-lateral pole. CDR3 in DNA: TGTGCCAGGAGCTTAGATGTGGGGGGCCCCATAGATACGCAGTATTTT. Protein product: CARSLDVGGPIDTQYF.